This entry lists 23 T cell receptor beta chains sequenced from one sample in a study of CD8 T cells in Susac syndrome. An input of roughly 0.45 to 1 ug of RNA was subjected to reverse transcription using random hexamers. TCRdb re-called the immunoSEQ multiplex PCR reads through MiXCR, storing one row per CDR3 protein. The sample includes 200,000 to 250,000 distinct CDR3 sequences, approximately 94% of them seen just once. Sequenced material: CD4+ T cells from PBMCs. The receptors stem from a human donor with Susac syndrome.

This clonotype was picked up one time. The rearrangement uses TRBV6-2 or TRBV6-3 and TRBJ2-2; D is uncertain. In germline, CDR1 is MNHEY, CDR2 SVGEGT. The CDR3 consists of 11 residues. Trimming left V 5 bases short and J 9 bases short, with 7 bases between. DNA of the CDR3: TGTGCCAGCAGTCCCCTCCGGGAGCTGTTTTTT. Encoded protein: CASSPLRELFF.

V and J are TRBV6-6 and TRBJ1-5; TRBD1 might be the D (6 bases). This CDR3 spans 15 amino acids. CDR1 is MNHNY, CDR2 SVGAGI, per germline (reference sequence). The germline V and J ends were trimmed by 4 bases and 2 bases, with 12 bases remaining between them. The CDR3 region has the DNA TGTGCCAGCAGTTGGGGGCAGGTGGGCAATCAGCCCCAGCATTTT. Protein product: CASSWGQVGNQPQHF.

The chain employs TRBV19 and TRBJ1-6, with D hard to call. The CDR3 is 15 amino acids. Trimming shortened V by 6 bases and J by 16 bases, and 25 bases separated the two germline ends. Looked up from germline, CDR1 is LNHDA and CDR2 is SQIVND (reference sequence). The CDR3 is CASSISSSDRRGLHF. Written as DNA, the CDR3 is TGTGCCAGTAGCATCTCCTCCTCGGACCGCCGGGGACTCCACTTT.

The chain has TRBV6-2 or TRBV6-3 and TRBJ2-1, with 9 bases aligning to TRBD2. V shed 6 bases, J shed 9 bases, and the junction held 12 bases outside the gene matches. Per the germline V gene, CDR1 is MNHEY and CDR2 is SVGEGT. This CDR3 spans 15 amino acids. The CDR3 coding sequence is TGTGCCAGCAGGCCCGGGACTAGCTATTTGACTGAGCAGTTCTTC. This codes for CASRPGTSYLTEQFF.

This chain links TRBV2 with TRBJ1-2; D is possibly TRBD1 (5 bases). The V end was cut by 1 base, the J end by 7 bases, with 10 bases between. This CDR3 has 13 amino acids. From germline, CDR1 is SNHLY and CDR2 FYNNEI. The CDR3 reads CASSEDTGSGYTF. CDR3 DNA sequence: TGTGCCAGCAGTGAAGATACAGGCAGTGGCTACACCTTC.

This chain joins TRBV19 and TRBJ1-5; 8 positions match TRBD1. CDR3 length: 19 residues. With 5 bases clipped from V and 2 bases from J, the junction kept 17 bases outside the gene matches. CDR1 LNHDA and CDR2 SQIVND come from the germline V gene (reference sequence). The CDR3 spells CASSSRTGRSISGNQPQHF. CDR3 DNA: TGTGCCAGTAGTTCCCGGACAGGGCGGTCGATCAGTGGCAATCAGCCCCAGCATTTT.

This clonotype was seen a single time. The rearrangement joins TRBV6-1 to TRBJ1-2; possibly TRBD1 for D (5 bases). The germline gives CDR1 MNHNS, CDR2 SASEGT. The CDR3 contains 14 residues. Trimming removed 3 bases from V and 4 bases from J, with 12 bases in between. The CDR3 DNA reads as TGTGCCAGCAGTGAGGCGGGGCTCCTCTATGGCTACACCTTC. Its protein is CASSEAGLLYGYTF.

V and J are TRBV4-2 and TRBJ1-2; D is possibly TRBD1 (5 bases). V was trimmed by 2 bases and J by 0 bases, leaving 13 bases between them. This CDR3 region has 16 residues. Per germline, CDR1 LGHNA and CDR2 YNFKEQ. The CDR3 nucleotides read TGTGCCAGCAGCCAAAGACCCCAGGGAACTAACTATGGCTACACCTTC. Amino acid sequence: CASSQRPQGTNYGYTF.

Written as DNA, the CDR3 is TGTGCCTGGAGGAGGCTCCATGGGACTGAAGCTTTCTTT. Translation gives CAWRRLHGTEAFF. J is TRBJ1-1 and V is TRBV30; unclear D gene. CDR1 is GTSNPN, CDR2 SVGIG, per germline (reference sequence). The V gene lost 3 bases and the J gene lost 5 bases, with 13 bases spanning the gap. This CDR3 has 13 amino acids.

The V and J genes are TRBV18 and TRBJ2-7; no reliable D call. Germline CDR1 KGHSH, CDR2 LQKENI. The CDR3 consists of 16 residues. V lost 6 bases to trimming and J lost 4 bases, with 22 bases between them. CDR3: CASSLLGDSERYEQYF. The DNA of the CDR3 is TGTGCCAGCTCCCTACTTGGCGACTCAGAGAGATACGAGCAGTACTTC.

The CDR3: CASSQPDRPNYGYTF. The CDR3 DNA sequence: TGTGCCAGCAGCCAACCGGACAGGCCGAACTATGGCTACACCTTC. V and J are TRBV4-2 and TRBJ1-2, with 7 nucleotides matching TRBD1. The CDR3 sequence is 15 residues long. J gave up 2 bases and V 2 bases, and 5 bases lay outside the gene matches. Germline V gene data show CDR1 as LGHNA and CDR2 as YNFKEQ.

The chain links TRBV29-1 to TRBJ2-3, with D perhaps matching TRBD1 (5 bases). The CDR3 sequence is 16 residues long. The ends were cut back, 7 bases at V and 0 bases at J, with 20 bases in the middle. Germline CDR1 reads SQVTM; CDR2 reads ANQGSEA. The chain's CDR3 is CSAYHPGRASTDTQYF. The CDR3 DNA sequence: TGCAGCGCTTACCACCCCGGCAGGGCAAGCACAGATACGCAGTATTTT.

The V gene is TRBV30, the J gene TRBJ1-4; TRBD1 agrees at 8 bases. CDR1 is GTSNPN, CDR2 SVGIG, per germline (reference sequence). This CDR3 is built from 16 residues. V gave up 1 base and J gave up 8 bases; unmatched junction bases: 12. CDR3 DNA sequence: TGTGCCTGGAGTGGAAGTCTGGGGACAGGTGGCGAAAAACTGTTTTTT. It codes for CAWSGSLGTGGEKLFF.

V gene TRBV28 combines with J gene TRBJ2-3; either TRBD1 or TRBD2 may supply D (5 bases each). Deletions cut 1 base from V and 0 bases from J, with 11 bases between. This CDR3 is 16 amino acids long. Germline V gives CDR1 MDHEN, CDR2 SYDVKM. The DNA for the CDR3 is TGTGCCAGCAGTTTATCGAGGGGCTTTAGCACAGATACGCAGTATTTT. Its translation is CASSLSRGFSTDTQYF.

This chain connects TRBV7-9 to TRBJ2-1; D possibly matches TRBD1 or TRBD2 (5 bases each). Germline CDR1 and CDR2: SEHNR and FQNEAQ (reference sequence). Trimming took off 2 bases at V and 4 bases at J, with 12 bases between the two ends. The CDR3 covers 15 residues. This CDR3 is CASSLSPWGYNEQFF. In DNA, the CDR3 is TGTGCCAGCAGCTTAAGCCCTTGGGGGTACAATGAGCAGTTCTTC.

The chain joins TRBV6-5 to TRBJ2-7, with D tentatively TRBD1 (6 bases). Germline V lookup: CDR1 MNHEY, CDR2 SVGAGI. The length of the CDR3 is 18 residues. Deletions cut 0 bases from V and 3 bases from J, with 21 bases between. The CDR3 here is CASSYSTPGQGIGYEQYF. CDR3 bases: TGTGCCAGCAGTTACTCAACTCCGGGACAAGGGATAGGCTACGAGCAGTACTTC.

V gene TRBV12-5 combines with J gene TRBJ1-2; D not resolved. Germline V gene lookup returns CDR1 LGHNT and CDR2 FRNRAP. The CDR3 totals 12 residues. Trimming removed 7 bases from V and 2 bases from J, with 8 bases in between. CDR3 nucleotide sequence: TGTGCTAGTGCGGACCGCAACTATGGCTACACCTTC. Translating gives CASADRNYGYTF.

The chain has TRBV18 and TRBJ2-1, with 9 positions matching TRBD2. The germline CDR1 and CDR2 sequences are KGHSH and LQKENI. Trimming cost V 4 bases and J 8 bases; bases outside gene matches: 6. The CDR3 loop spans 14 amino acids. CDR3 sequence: CASSRSGGTDEQFF. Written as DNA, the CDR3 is TGTGCCAGCTCACGTAGCGGGGGAACGGATGAGCAGTTCTTC.

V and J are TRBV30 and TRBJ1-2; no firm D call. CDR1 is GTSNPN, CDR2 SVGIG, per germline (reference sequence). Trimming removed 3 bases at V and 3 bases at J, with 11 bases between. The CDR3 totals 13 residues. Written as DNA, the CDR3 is TGTGCCTGGAGCCCCCGGGTAGACTATGGCTACACCTTC. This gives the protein CAWSPRVDYGYTF.

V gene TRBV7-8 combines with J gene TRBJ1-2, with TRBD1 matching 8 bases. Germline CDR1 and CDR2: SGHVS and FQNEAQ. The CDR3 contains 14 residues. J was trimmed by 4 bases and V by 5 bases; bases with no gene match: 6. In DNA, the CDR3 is TGTGCCAGCAGCAGGACAGGGTACGCCTATGGCTACACCTTC. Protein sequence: CASSRTGYAYGYTF.

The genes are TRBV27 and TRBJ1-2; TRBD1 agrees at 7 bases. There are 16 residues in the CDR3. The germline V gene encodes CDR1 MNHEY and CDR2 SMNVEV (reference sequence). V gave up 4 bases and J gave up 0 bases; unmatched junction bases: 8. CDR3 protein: CASSSRRDRANYGYTF. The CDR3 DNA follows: TGTGCCAGCAGTTCCAGGAGGGACAGAGCTAACTATGGCTACACCTTC.

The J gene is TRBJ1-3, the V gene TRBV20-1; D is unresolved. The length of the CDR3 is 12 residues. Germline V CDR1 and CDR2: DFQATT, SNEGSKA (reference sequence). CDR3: CSAVHSGNTIYF. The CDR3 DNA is TGCAGCGCCGTCCATTCTGGAAACACCATATATTTT.

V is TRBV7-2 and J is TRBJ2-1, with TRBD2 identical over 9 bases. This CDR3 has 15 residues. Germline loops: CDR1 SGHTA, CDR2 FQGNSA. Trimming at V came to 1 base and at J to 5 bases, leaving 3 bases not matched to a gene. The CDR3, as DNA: TGTGCCAGCAGCTTAGATAGCGGGGGTAACAATGAGCAGTTCTTC. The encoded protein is CASSLDSGGNNEQFF.